This T cell receptor beta chain was obtained from a study of cytotoxic CD8 clonotypes in ibrutinib-treated CLL. The assay was immunoSEQ multiplex PCR, and TCRdb's table has in-frame clones only and misses some. The repertoire has about 50,000 clones, roughly 80% of them found once; the top ten carry about a fifth. CDR1 SEHNR and CDR2 FQNEAQ come from the germline V gene (reference sequence). Trimming removed 1 base at V and 0 bases at J, with 9 bases between. CDR3 length equals 15 residues. This chain connects TRBV7-9 to TRBJ1-1, with D perhaps matching TRBD1 (5 bases). The sequences come from PBMCs, collected after 24 months of ibrutinib treatment. This receptor was identified in a human donor with chronic lymphocytic leukemia. The CDR3 sequence: CASSLEGRLNTEAFF. DNA for the CDR3: TGTGCCAGCAGCTTAGAGGGGCGGTTGAACACTGAAGCTTTCTTT.